This record looks at one T cell receptor (beta chain) sequence and its context. Antigen specificity is unknown. Time point described: blood 4 weeks post-SBRT, at nephrectomy. Treatment of the sample: 15 Gy SBRT to primary tumor, nephrectomy 4 weeks later. The tumor was a clear cell renal cell carcinoma. CDR1 is KGHSH and CDR2 is LQKENI in the germline V gene. V lost 4 bases, J lost 9 bases, and 16 bases lay in between. The CDR3 extends over 15 amino acids. TCRdb's copy holds only in-frame clones and misses some; the assay was immunoSEQ multiplex PCR. The top ten clones hold more than 2% of a sample with about 83,000 clones, over 65% of them seen once. The sample is drawn from a study of radiation and T cells in renal cell carcinoma. Study outcomes and limitations: From baseline, blood top tumor clonotypes peaked at 2 weeks post-radiation. Pretreatment tumor biopsies were lacking, so baseline clonotypes are unknown.

This chain joins TRBV18 and TRBJ1-6; D possibly corresponds to TRBD1 (6 bases). Sequenced material: blood, taken from a patient whose treatment included radiotherapy and nephrectomy. The clonotype originates from a woman in her sixties with renal cell carcinoma. CDR3 protein: CASSRDNLEGSPLHF. For the CDR3, the DNA is TGTGCCAGCTCACGGGACAACCTCGAAGGTTCACCCCTCCACTTT.